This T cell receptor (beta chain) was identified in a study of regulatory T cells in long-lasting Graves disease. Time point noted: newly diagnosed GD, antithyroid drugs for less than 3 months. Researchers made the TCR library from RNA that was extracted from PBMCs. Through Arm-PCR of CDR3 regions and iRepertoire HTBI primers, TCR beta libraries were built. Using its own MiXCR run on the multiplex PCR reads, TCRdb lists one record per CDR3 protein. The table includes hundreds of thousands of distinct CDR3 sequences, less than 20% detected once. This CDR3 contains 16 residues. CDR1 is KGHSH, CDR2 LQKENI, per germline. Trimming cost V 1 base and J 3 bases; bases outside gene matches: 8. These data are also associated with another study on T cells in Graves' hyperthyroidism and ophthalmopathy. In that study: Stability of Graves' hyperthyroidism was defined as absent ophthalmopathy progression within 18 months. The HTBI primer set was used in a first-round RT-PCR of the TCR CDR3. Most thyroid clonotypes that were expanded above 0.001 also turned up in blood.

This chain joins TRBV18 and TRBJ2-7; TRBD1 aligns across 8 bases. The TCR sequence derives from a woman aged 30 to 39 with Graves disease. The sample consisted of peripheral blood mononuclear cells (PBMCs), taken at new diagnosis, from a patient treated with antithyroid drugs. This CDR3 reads CASSPRQGARDYEQYF. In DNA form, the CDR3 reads TGTGCCAGCTCACCACGGCAGGGGGCGCGGGACTACGAGCAGTACTTC. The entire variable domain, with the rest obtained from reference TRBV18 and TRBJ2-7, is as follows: NAGVMQNPRHLVRRRGQEARLRCSPMKGHSHVYWYRQLPEEGLKFMVYLQKENIIDESGMPKERFSAEFPKEGPSILRIQQVVRGDSAAYFCASSPRQGARDYEQYFGPGTRLTVT.